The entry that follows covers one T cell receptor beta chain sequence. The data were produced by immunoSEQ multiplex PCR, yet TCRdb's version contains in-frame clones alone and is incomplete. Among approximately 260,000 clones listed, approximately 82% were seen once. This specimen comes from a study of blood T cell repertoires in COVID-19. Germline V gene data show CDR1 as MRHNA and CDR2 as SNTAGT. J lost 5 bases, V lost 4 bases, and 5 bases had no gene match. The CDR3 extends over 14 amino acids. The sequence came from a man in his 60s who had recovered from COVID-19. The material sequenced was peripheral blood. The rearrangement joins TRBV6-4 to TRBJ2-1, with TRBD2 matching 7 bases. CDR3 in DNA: TGTGCCAGCAGTGCGGCGGGAGACCACAATGAGCAGTTCTTC. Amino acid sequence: CASSAAGDHNEQFF.